The T cell receptor beta chain under discussion was sequenced for a study of blood T cell repertoires in COVID-19. Study-wide context: Both acute and convalescent COVID-19 samples were obtained from the United States, Italy and Spain. PBMCs, B-cell-depleted T cells, or T cells were the source of the cDNA or gDNA that made up the material.

This clone showed up just a few times. Original data processing: Amplification of reference gene primers provided the estimated nucleated cell counts. The method was immunoSEQ multiplex PCR; TCRdb's version includes in-frame clones alone and lacks a portion of them. V, J and clone size derive from that table, while D and trimming were established from the DNA sequence. Seen here are fewer than 55,000 clones, over 80% observed once, and the top ten hold roughly 1.5%. The length of the CDR3 is 13 residues. The V gene end was trimmed by 5 bases and the J gene end by 8 bases; junction bases not matched to a gene: 7. Germline V gene sequence: CDR1 MNHEY, CDR2 SMNVEV (reference sequence).

V is TRBV27 and J is TRBJ1-2; 8 nucleotides line up with TRBD1. The TCR sequence derives from a man aged 50 to 59 with acute or convalescent COVID-19. The sequenced sample consisted of peripheral blood. The CDR3 nucleotides read TGTGCCAGCAGTCGACCGGACAGGGTGGGCTACACCTTC. Encoded protein: CASSRPDRVGYTF.